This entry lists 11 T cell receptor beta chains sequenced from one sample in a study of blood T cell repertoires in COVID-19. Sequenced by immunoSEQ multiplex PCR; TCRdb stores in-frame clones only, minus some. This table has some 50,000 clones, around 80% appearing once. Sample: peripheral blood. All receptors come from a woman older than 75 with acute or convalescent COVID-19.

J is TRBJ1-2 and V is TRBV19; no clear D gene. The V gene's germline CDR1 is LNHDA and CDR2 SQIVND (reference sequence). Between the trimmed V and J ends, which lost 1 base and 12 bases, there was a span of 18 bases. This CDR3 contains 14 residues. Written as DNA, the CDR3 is TGTGCCAGTAGTATAGCCCCAAGGACTGGATTTAACACCTTC. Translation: CASSIAPRTGFNTF.

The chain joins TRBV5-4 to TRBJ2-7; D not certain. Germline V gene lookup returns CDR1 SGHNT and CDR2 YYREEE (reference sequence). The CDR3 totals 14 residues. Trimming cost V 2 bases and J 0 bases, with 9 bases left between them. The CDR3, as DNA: TGTGCCAGCAGCTTAGATCTGAGCTCCTACGAGCAGTACTTC. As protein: CASSLDLSSYEQYF.

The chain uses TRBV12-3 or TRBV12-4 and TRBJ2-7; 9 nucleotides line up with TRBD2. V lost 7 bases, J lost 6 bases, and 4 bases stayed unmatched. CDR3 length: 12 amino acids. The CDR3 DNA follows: TGTGCCAGCACGCTAGCGGGATTCGAGCAGTACTTC. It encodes CASTLAGFEQYF.

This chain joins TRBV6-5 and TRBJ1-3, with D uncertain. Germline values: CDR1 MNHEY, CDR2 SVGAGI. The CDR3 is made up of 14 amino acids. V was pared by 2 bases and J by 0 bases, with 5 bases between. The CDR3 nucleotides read TGTGCCAGCAGTTACGGGAGCTCTGGAAACACCATATATTTT. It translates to CASSYGSSGNTIYF.

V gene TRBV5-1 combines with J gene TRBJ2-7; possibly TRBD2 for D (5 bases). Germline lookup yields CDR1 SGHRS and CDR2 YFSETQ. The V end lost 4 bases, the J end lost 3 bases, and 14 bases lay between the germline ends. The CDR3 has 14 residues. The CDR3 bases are TGCGCCAGCAGCGCGACGGGATCCTACTACGAGCAGTACTTC. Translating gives CASSATGSYYEQYF.

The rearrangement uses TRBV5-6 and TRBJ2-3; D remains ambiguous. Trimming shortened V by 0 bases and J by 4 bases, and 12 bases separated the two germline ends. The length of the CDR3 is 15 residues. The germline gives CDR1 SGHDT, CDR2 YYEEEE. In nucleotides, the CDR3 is TGTGCCAGCAGCTTGGTCCATCCCGGGTCAGATACGCAGTATTTT. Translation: CASSLVHPGSDTQYF.

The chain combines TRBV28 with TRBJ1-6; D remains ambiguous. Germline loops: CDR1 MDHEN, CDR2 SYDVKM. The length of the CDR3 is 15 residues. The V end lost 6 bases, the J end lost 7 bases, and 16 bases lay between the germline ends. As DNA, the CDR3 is TGTGCCAGCAGCTCCATAGGCGGAACCAATTCACCCCTCCACTTT. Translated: CASSSIGGTNSPLHF.

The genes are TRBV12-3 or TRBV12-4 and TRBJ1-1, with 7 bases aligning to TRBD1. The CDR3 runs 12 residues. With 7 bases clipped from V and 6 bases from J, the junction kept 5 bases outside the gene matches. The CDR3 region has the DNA TGTGCCAGCACCATTGACAGGGCTGAAGCTTTCTTT. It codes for CASTIDRAEAFF.

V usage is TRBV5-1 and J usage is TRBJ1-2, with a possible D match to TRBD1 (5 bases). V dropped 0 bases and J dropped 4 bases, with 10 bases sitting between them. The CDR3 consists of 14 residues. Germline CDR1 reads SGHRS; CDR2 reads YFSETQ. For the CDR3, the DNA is TGCGCCAGCAGCTTGGAGGTTACAGGCTATGGCTACACCTTC. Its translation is CASSLEVTGYGYTF.

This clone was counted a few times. The CDR3 is CASSRPTGGWETQYF. The CDR3 coding sequence is TGTGCCAGCTCACGACCGACAGGGGGCTGGGAGACCCAGTACTTC. The rearrangement joins TRBV18 to TRBJ2-5; 10 nucleotides line up with TRBD1. The junction had 7 bases not matched to a gene; V was cut back by 4 bases and J by 5 bases. CDR1 is KGHSH, CDR2 LQKENI, per germline. CDR3 length: 15 amino acids.

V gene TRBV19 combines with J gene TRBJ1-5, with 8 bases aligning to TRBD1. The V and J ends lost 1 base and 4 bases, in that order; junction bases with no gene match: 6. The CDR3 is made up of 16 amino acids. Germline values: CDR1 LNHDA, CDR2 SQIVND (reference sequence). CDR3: CASSIGFTGGNQPQHF. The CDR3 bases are TGTGCCAGTAGTATAGGATTTACAGGGGGAAATCAGCCCCAGCATTTT.